The entry below gives a single T cell receptor (beta chain) sequence along with its context. Other DNA sequences of this sample code for an identical CDR3. Per the germline V gene, CDR1 is KGHSH and CDR2 is LQKENI. The CDR3 is made up of 13 amino acids. Trimming took off 2 bases at V and 5 bases at J, with 7 bases between the two ends. This entry comes from a study of blood T cell repertoires in COVID-19. Libraries were prepared by immunoSEQ multiplex PCR; TCRdb keeps only in-frame clonotypes and omits some of them. Of some 400,000 clones detected, approximately 93% appear once; the ten largest clones hold around 0.94%.

This clonotype was sampled from a woman aged 40 to 50 who had been exposed to COVID-19. The gene calls are TRBV18 and TRBJ1-5; D is possibly TRBD1 (6 bases). The source material was PBMCs or T cells enriched from blood (not recorded which). CDR3 DNA sequence: TGTGCCAGCTCACCAAACAGGGATCAGCCCCAGCATTTT. Translating it yields CASSPNRDQPQHF. The full variable domain, in which reference TRBV18 and TRBJ1-5 provide the parts outside the CDR3, is NAGVMQNPRHLVRRRGQEARLRCSPMKGHSHVYWYRQLPEEGLKFMVYLQKENIIDESGMPKERFSAEFPKEGPSILRIQQVVRGDSAAYFCASSPNRDQPQHFGDGTRLSIL.